The 11 T cell receptor beta chains reported below all come from one sample, sequenced in a study of tumor and adjacent non-tumor tissue in lung cancer. TCRbeta libraries were built with three rounds of nested PCR, modified from ARM-PCR. TCRdb re-called the multiplex PCR reads with MiXCR, one entry per CDR3 protein. Found here are about 110,000 distinct CDR3 sequences, around 57% of them singletons; the top ten hold around a fifth. RNA was extracted from bulk tissue without any cell sorting. Distant lung tissue was collected more than 3 cm away from the tumor edge. The sequencing sample was made of distant non-tumor lung tissue. These receptors were collected from a man aged 60 to 69 with non-small cell lung cancer.

As concerns this clonotype: Given the absence of the conserved phenylalanine or tryptophan at the CDR3 end, a read error is likely. The DNA is omitted, as the CDR3 cannot be located on it reliably, and the CDR3 follows TCRdb's listing. V is TRBV29-1 and J is TRBJ2-3; the table gives TRBD1 as D, unverified against the DNA. The CDR3 extends over 14 residues, inclusive of both ends. Germline-derived CDR1 and CDR2 are SQVTM and ANQGSEA. The CDR3 sequence is CSVTGQGVADTQYL.

V gene TRBV20-1 combines with J gene TRBJ2-7; no reliable D call. V lost 0 bases and J 6 bases, leaving 12 bases between the germline ends. Germline CDR1 and CDR2: DFQATT and SNEGSKA (reference sequence). This CDR3 contains 13 residues. The CDR3 DNA sequence: TGCAGTGCTAGAGAAGGGCCAGTCGGCGAGCAGTACTTC. This gives the protein CSAREGPVGEQYF.

This chain connects TRBV12-3 or TRBV12-4 to TRBJ2-1; the match to TRBD2 covers 8 bases. CDR3 size: 13 residues. Trimming at V came to 10 bases and at J to 10 bases, leaving 12 bases not matched to a gene. For the CDR3, the DNA is TGTGCCAACAGGTGGGGACTAGTGTACGAGCAGTTCTTC. Amino acid sequence: CANRWGLVYEQFF.

Of note for this clonotype: This clone may be a read error of a much larger clone one base away. The genes are TRBV29-1 and TRBJ2-5; D remains unclear. The CDR3 spans 11 residues. Per the germline V gene, CDR1 is SQVTM and CDR2 is ANQGSEA. CDR3 residues: CSIEVGETQYF. In nucleotides, the CDR3 is TGCAGCATTGAAGTTGGAGAGACCCAGTACTTC.

Details on this clonotype: An end of the junction differs from the germline gene, which may be a read error. This chain joins TRBV29-1 and TRBJ2-7; D perhaps matches TRBD2 (6 bases). There are 13 residues in the CDR3. Per germline, CDR1 SQVTM and CDR2 ANQGSEA. In DNA form, the CDR3 reads TGTAGCGCCCGGGACTGGAACTCCTACGAGCAGTACTTC. The encoded protein is CSARDWNSYEQYF.

The gene calls are TRBV2 and TRBJ2-1; 8 bases map to TRBD1. CDR3 size: 15 residues. Germline V gene lookup returns CDR1 SNHLY and CDR2 FYNNEI. With 6 bases clipped from V and 8 bases from J, the junction kept 12 bases outside the gene matches. CDR3 bases: TGTGCCAGCAGCAGAGAAGGACAGGGTCCCCATGAGCAGTTCTTC. Translating gives CASSREGQGPHEQFF.

On this clonotype itself: This may come from a read error, since a much larger clone is one base off. The CDR3 sequence is CGSSLVLETQYF. The CDR3 DNA sequence: TGTGGCAGCAGCTTAGTACTAGAGACCCAGTACTTC. The gene calls are TRBV11-2 and TRBJ2-5, with D hard to call. This CDR3 spans 12 amino acids. Germline values: CDR1 SGHAT, CDR2 FQNNGV.

This clonotype showed up just once. The rearrangement uses TRBV29-1 and TRBJ2-1, with a tentative D call TRBD2 (5 bases). Germline V gives CDR1 SQVTM, CDR2 ANQGSEA. This CDR3 has 12 amino acids. Trimming pared 4 bases from V and 11 bases from J, leaving 15 bases between. CDR3 nucleotides: TGCAGCGTTGGGGTAGGCGGGTTTCAGCAGTTCTTC. This gives the protein CSVGVGGFQQFF.

This clonotype is labeled as medium-sized. The rearrangement links TRBV29-1 to TRBJ1-5; perhaps TRBD1 as D (5 bases). Looked up from germline, CDR1 is SQVTM and CDR2 is ANQGSEA. The CDR3 sequence is 13 residues long. V lost 4 bases to trimming and J lost 4 bases, with 11 bases between them. CDR3 sequence: CSVVRQTNQPQHF. The CDR3 DNA follows: TGCAGCGTTGTTCGACAGACAAATCAGCCCCAGCATTTT.

This clonotype occurred a few times. The CDR3 DNA sequence: TGTGCCAGCCAGGGAAGGGGACGCAATCAGCCCCAGTATTTT. Protein sequence: CASQGRGRNQPQYF. This sequence joins TRBV12-3 or TRBV12-4 and TRBJ1-5; D may be TRBD1 or TRBD2 (5 bases each). The assigned J gene may be wrong: the sequence end matches TRBJ2-3 better. The CDR3 extends over 14 amino acids.

Remarks on this clonotype: A much more abundant neighbour one base away suggests this may be a read error. The chain combines TRBV6-6 with TRBJ2-5, with D unresolved. The CDR3 has 15 residues. CDR1 is MNHNY, CDR2 SVGAGI, per germline (reference sequence). In nucleotides, the CDR3 is TGTGCCAGCAGTTACTCCTTGACCCAGAAGGAGACCCGGTACTTC. This gives the protein CASSYSLTQKETRYF.